This T cell receptor beta chain was captured in a study of STAT3 mutations in large granular lymphocyte leukemia. Study information: Immunosuppressive therapy was given to more than half of T-LGLL patients. Study findings and constraints: A small but highly pathogenic clone may have been missed. Differing intervals and regimens complicate linking therapy response to clone burden. Every T-cell large granular lymphocyte leukemia patient had at least one immunodominant TCR beta clonotype.

Unmatched junction bases numbered 4, after V lost 4 bases and J lost 0 bases. The CDR3 has 16 residues. CDR1 and CDR2 (germline): LNHDA, SQIVND (reference sequence). Concerning this clone itself: What it recognizes is unknown.

TCRdb's copy holds only in-frame clones and misses some; the assay was immunoSEQ multiplex PCR. In the table there are 10,000 to 15,000 clones, 88% of which are singletons. The chain combines TRBV19 with TRBJ2-7; TRBD1 agrees at 12 bases. The sequenced sample was PBMCs. This receptor was obtained from a human donor with T large granular lymphocyte leukemia. Some clones in this sample may be carry-over from other donors' samples. The CDR3 DNA reads as TGTGCCAGTAGTAAGGGACAGGGGGCCCACTCCTACGAGCAGTACTTC. Protein sequence: CASSKGQGAHSYEQYF. The variable domain in full, completed from reference TRBV19 and TRBJ2-7, reads DGGITQSPKYLFRKEGQNVTLSCEQNLNHDAMYWYRQDPGQGLRLIYYSQIVNDFQKGDIAEGYSVSREKKESFPLTVTSAQKNPTAFYLCASSKGQGAHSYEQYFGPGTRLTVT.